The present entry profiles one T cell receptor beta chain with its context. Its antigen is unknown. No base-level quality is on record; no much larger clone is a single base apart. The germline V gene provides CDR1 SGHNT and CDR2 YENEEA. The CDR3 holds 15 amino acids from the cysteine to the phenylalanine. Kept here is only the CDR3 DNA, which spans 45 bases and is read in frame from base 1. The germline V and J ends show losses of 2 bases and 6 bases respectively, and no gene match explains 4 bases of the junction. Repertoires were sampled repeatedly over the course of chemoradiotherapy so that clonal expansion in the tumor microenvironment could be followed. This record comes from a study of chemoradiotherapy in HPV16-positive cancers (dated by TCRdb to between 2021 and 2024). Study-wide context: Candidate HPV-specific T-cell clones and common TCR motifs were defined through functional T-cell assays on cells from a couple of HPV16-positive patients. The study set out to ask whether T-cell immunity against the HPV oncoproteins E6 and E7 changes over the course of chemoradiotherapy and whether that immunity affects survival. The candidate HPV-specific TCRs and motifs were subsequently tracked in TCR repertoires obtained from roughly 85 patients with HPV-related cancers.

General findings and caveats noted by the study authors: Only two HPV16-positive patients were used to derive the functional definition of HPV-specific T cells, and the survival association was reported for HPV16-positive patients. Expansion of candidate HPV-specific clones and E7-related TCR motifs was observed in the tumor microenvironment during treatment, whereas no such expansion was observed for non-HPV-specific T cells. In HPV16-positive patients, expansion of HPV-responsive T cells during chemoradiotherapy was associated with improved recurrence-free survival.

Library prep was done by the immunoSEQ multiplex PCR assay. As stored in TCRdb, this immuneACCESS dataset retains in-frame rearrangements with V and J assigned. A fraction of the clones does not appear; measured against another copy, unresolved V genes explain less than half of the discrepancy, and the remainder lacks a known reason. Within this sample are about 21,000 clones, with 80% to 90% of them counted one time only. The ten largest make up less than 2.5% of the sample. The V and J genes are TRBV11-3 and TRBJ2-7; 13 central bases correspond to TRBD2. This sample comprised blood, obtained from a patient who underwent chemoradiotherapy. The sequence was obtained from a human donor with HPV-associated anogenital cancer. CDR3 sequence: CASSLSGLAGIEQYF. The sequenced DNA is TGTGCCAGCAGCTTATCGGGACTAGCGGGAATCGAGCAGTACTTC.